The rows below give T cell receptor beta chains drawn from one sample of a study of cytomegalovirus exposure and HLA in healthy donors. Method: immunoSEQ multiplex PCR; TCRdb's copy keeps in-frame clones and lacks some. Among around 100,000 clones listed, over 65% were seen once. Specimen: PBMCs. The receptors here all came from a woman aged 25 to 39 in good health and CMV-seropositive. The CDR3 runs from the conserved cysteine through the conserved F or W. A D gene is named only where the DNA matches it firmly. Not all rows give a size; the values are once, few, many and, for expanded clones, a class.

len	abundance	v_gene	d_gene	j_gene	CDR3nt	CDR3aa
13	.	TRBV2	TRBD1	TRBJ1-1	TGTGCCAGCAGTTGGACAGGGGACACTGAAGCTTTCTTT	CASSWTGDTEAFF
13	.	TRBV7-7	.	TRBJ2-5	TGTGCTAGCAGCTTCATCACTGAAGAGACCCAGTACTTC	CASSFITEETQYF
12	.	TRBV12-5	.	TRBJ2-1	TGTGCTAGTGGTCAGTGGAGTAATGAGCAGTTCTTC	CASGQWSNEQFF
13	.	TRBV5-1	TRBD1	TRBJ2-2	TGCGCCAGCGGACCCACAGGGGCCGGGGAGCTGTTTTTT	CASGPTGAGELFF
16	.	TRBV15	.	TRBJ2-7	TGTGCCACCAGCCCGGAGGAAATCGTACCGGCCTACGAGCAGTACTTC	CATSPEEIVPAYEQYF
11	.	TRBV19	.	TRBJ2-7	TGTGCCAGTAGTAACGGCTACGAGCAGTACTTC	CASSNGYEQYF
14	.	TRBV10-3	.	TRBJ1-1	TGTGCCATCAGTCCCGGGACACCGAACACTGAAGCTTTCTTT	CAISPGTPNTEAFF
13	.	TRBV4-1	.	TRBJ1-2	TGCGCCAGCAGGAAAACAGGGAACTATGGCTACACCTTC	CASRKTGNYGYTF
14	.	TRBV7-2	.	TRBJ1-5	TGTGCCAGCAGCTTTAGTACCGCCGGGGGGCCCCAGCATTTT	CASSFSTAGGPQHF
15	few	TRBV9	.	TRBJ2-3	TGTGCCAGCAGCCCGCGAGGACAGATCACAGATACGCAGTATTTT	CASSPRGQITDTQYF
14	.	TRBV5-1	.	TRBJ2-1	TGCGCCAGCAGCTCGGCAGGGGGGTACGATGAGCAGTTCTTC	CASSSAGGYDEQFF
11	.	TRBV29-1	.	TRBJ1-1	TGCAGCGTTGAAGGCTCGGCTGAAGCTTTCTTT	CSVEGSAEAFF
14	.	TRBV19	.	TRBJ2-5	TGTGCCAGTAGTATATCTAGTTCCGGAGAGACCCAGTACTTC	CASSISSSGETQYF
15	.	TRBV5-6	TRBD2	TRBJ2-1	TGTGCCAGCAGCACGACTAGCGGTTTCTACAATGAGCAGTTCTTC	CASSTTSGFYNEQFF
14	.	TRBV6-4	.	TRBJ2-1	TGTGCCAGCAGGAAAGGGGATAGGGGCAATGAGCAGTTCTTC	CASRKGDRGNEQFF
14	.	TRBV19	.	TRBJ1-1	TGTGCCAGTAGTGGGAAACAGGGTTATGTGAGAGCTTTCTTT	CASSGKQGYVRAFF
13	.	TRBV15	.	TRBJ1-1	TGTGCCACCAGCAGAGATGACAGGCCTGAAGCTTTCTTT	CATSRDDRPEAFF
14	few	TRBV6-5	.	TRBJ1-1	TGTGCCAGCATCCCAGGAACGATGAACACTGAAGCTTTCTTT	CASIPGTMNTEAFF
13	.	TRBV2	.	TRBJ2-7	TGTGCCAGCAGTGGCGGCACCTACTACGAGCAGTACTTC	CASSGGTYYEQYF
18	.	TRBV27	TRBD2	TRBJ2-3	TGTGCCAGCAGTTTAAGCCCGGGACTAGCGGGAGGAACAGATACGCAGTATTTT	CASSLSPGLAGGTDTQYF
15	.	TRBV30	TRBD1	TRBJ2-5	TGTGCCTGGAGTCCGGGGACAGGAGGTAAAGAGACCCAGTACTTC	CAWSPGTGGKETQYF
15	.	TRBV7-3	TRBD2	TRBJ2-1	TGTGCCAGCGGCGCGGGACTAGCCCATTACAATGAGCAGTTCTTC	CASGAGLAHYNEQFF
11	.	TRBV7-3	.	TRBJ2-5	TGTGCCAGCAGCTCGGGGGAGACCCAGTACTTC	CASSSGETQYF
12	once	TRBV19	.	TRBJ1-1	TGTGCCAGTAGTACCGTGAACACTGAAGCTTTCTTT	CASSTVNTEAFF
13	few	TRBV6-5	.	TRBJ1-5	TGTGCCAGCAGGTCCTATCGGAATCAGCCCCAGCATTTT	CASRSYRNQPQHF
16	once	TRBV11-3	.	TRBJ2-5	TGTGCCAGCAGCTTCGATGGCGGAACGATTAAAGAGACCCAGTACTTC	CASSFDGGTIKETQYF
17	once	TRBV23-1	.	TRBJ1-1	TGCGCCAGCAGTCAATCGGCGGGATCCTCTTCGGACACTGAAGCTTTCTTT	CASSQSAGSSSDTEAFF
14	.	TRBV7-8	TRBD1	TRBJ2-5	TGTGCCAGCAGCTCGGGACAGTACCAAGAGACCCAGTACTTC	CASSSGQYQETQYF
16	.	TRBV4-2	.	TRBJ1-3	TGTGCCAGCAGCCAGGAAGAACAGGGAGTTCGGAACACCATATATTTT	CASSQEEQGVRNTIYF
18	.	TRBV4-2	TRBD2	TRBJ2-5	TGTGCCAGCAGCGGCGGGGTTTGGACTAGCGGGGGGGAGGAGACCCAGTACTTC	CASSGGVWTSGGEETQYF
15	.	TRBV5-1	.	TRBJ2-7	TGCGCCAGCAGCAGTACTAGCCCCTGGGGGTACGAGCAGTACTTC	CASSSTSPWGYEQYF
14	.	TRBV7-2	TRBD2	TRBJ2-3	TGTGCCAGCAGCTTAGCAGGACTAGTAGATACGCAGTATTTT	CASSLAGLVDTQYF
14	few	TRBV10-3	TRBD1	TRBJ1-2	TGTGCCATCAGCCCAGAAGGGGGCAACTATGGCTACACCTTC	CAISPEGGNYGYTF
14	.	TRBV9	.	TRBJ1-1	TGTGCCAGCAGTCTCTCTACAGTGAACACTGAAGCTTTCTTT	CASSLSTVNTEAFF
17	few	TRBV5-4	.	TRBJ1-1	TGTGCCAGCAGCGGCAAGGGGGACCGTAACCCGAACACTGAAGCTTTCTTT	CASSGKGDRNPNTEAFF
15	.	TRBV4-1	.	TRBJ2-5	TGCGCCAGCAGCAGAACCCCGGGAGCGTCAGAGACCCAGTACTTC	CASSRTPGASETQYF
13	.	TRBV6-1	.	TRBJ1-5	TGTGCCAGCATTCCAGGCAGTAATCAGCCCCAGCATTTT	CASIPGSNQPQHF
15	.	TRBV7-8	TRBD2	TRBJ2-5	TGTGCCAGCAGCTCGACCGGGACTAGGGAAGAGACCCAGTACTTC	CASSSTGTREETQYF
16	.	TRBV6-5	.	TRBJ1-6	TGTGCCAGCAGTTACTCGACTAGAGGGATAATCTCACCCCTCCACTTT	CASSYSTRGIISPLHF
16	.	TRBV6-5	TRBD2	TRBJ2-5	TGTGCCAGCAGTTACTCCCTAGCGGGGTCCCAAGGGACCCAGTACTTC	CASSYSLAGSQGTQYF